Following are 19 T cell receptor beta chains from one sample sequenced in a study of blood T cell repertoires in COVID-19 (dated by TCRdb to about 2020). The library was built by means of the immunoSEQ multiplex PCR assay. TCRdb provides this immuneACCESS table in a form limited to in-frame rearrangements. Some clones are lacking; in checked studies, under half of them reflect an unresolved V gene, and why the rest are absent is not known. The sample table records 350,000 to 450,000 clones; about nine tenths of these occur just once. Roughly 0.9% of the sample goes to the ten largest clones. The sequenced sample was PBMCs or T cells enriched from blood (not recorded which). The receptors stem from a middle-aged woman who had been exposed to COVID-19.

The V and J genes are TRBV7-2 and TRBJ1-1; D not resolved. The CDR3 is 16 amino acids. Per the germline V gene, CDR1 is SGHTA and CDR2 is FQGNSA. V was pared by 5 bases and J by 5 bases, with 21 bases between. As DNA, the CDR3 is TGTGCCAGCAGCAAATCCCCGCCCGGGGTTGGTACTGAAGCTTTCTTT. It specifies CASSKSPPGVGTEAFF.

This clone has a single count. The rearrangement uses TRBV27 and TRBJ2-7; perhaps TRBD2 as D (5 bases). Looked up from germline, CDR1 is MNHEY and CDR2 is SMNVEV (reference sequence). V was shortened by 4 bases and J by 4 bases, with 14 bases between the two germline ends. This CDR3 is built from 14 residues. CDR3 DNA sequence: TGTGCCAGCAGTTCCGAGAGGGTCAGGTACGAGCAGTACTTC. The encoded protein is CASSSERVRYEQYF.

This chain connects TRBV7-9 to TRBJ1-3; D perhaps matches TRBD1 (5 bases). The CDR3 is made up of 16 amino acids. Trimming cost V 5 bases and J 0 bases, with 14 bases left between them. The germline gives CDR1 SEHNR, CDR2 FQNEAQ (reference sequence). The CDR3 sequence: CASSPPGLSSGNTIYF. CDR3 DNA sequence: TGTGCCAGCAGCCCCCCGGGACTGAGCTCTGGAAACACCATATATTTT.

The V and J genes are TRBV18 and TRBJ1-1; TRBD1 matches 7 bases. Germline V gene sequence: CDR1 KGHSH, CDR2 LQKENI. V lost 6 bases to trimming and J lost 4 bases; unmatched junction nucleotides: 14. CDR3 size: 16 residues. CDR3 in amino acids: CASSPLPTGAITEAFF. The CDR3 DNA is TGTGCCAGCTCGCCTCTACCTACAGGGGCGATCACTGAAGCTTTCTTT.

This chain connects TRBV15 to TRBJ2-7; no reliable D call. The CDR3 sequence is 14 residues long. The V and J ends lost 0 bases and 3 bases respectively, with 9 bases between them. The germline V gene encodes CDR1 LNHNV and CDR2 YYDKDF (reference sequence). In nucleotides, the CDR3 is TGTGCCACCAGCAGAGATCCAGCGTACTACGAGCAGTACTTC. This codes for CATSRDPAYYEQYF.

This chain joins TRBV24-1 and TRBJ2-3; 7 bases match TRBD1. CDR3 length equals 17 residues. J gave up 1 base and V 4 bases, and 10 bases lay outside the gene matches. Germline values: CDR1 KGHDR, CDR2 SFDVKD. The DNA for the CDR3 is TGTGCCACCAGTGAATCCGTACAGGGGCCGCGCACAGATACGCAGTATTTT. Translation gives CATSESVQGPRTDTQYF.

The chain carries TRBV7-6 and TRBJ2-5; 12 nucleotides line up with TRBD2. V was pared by 4 bases and J by 7 bases, with 16 bases of the junction left unmatched. Germline V CDR1 and CDR2: SGHVS, FNYEAQ. CDR3 length: 18 amino acids. CDR3 region: CASSSRSSGRAGGWTQYF. The CDR3 nucleotides are TGTGCCAGCAGCTCCCGTTCTAGCGGGAGGGCCGGAGGGTGGACCCAGTACTTC.

The genes are TRBV1 and TRBJ2-7; the DNA was not compared with TRBD1, the D call given in the table. TRBV1 has pseudogene status. This CDR3 comprises 14 residues. This CDR3 reads CTSSQETGVDEQYF. The CDR3 DNA reads as TGCACCAGCAGCCAGGAGACAGGGGTTGACGAGCAGTACTTC.

To note about this clone: Sequence at one end of the junction differs from germline and may be a read error. V is TRBV7-8 and J is TRBJ2-1, with 10 bases that match TRBD1. The CDR3 has 11 residues. Looked up from germline, CDR1 is SGHVS and CDR2 is FQNEAQ. The CDR3 reads CASSRGQGEIF. Written as DNA, the CDR3 is TGTGCCAGCAGCCGCGGACAGGGGGAGATCTTC.

In the case of this clone: The CDR3 does not close with the conserved phenylalanine or tryptophan, likely indicating a read error. Because the CDR3's place on the DNA is in doubt, the DNA is left out and the CDR3 is given as listed by TCRdb. This sequence joins TRBV21-1 and TRBJ1-2; TRBD1, as called in the table, went unchecked against the DNA. TRBV21-1 is a pseudogene. The CDR3 is 10 residues long, counting both termini. The CDR3 loop reads CASSKGSRTA.

The chain joins TRBV19 to TRBJ1-6; possible D gene TRBD1, 5 bases. V was cut by 3 bases and J by 8 bases, with 8 bases left in between. There are 13 residues in the CDR3. CDR1 is LNHDA, CDR2 SQIVND, per germline (reference sequence). Here the CDR3 reads CASSIRVDSPLHF. DNA of the CDR3: TGTGCCAGTAGTATCAGGGTTGATTCACCCCTCCACTTT. Using reference TRBV19 and TRBJ1-6 for the parts outside the CDR3, the full variable domain is DGGITQSPKYLFRKEGQNVTLSCEQNLNHDAMYWYRQDPGQGLRLIYYSQIVNDFQKGDIAEGYSVSREKKESFPLTVTSAQKNPTAFYLCASSIRVDSPLHFGNGTRLTVT.

The chain links TRBV7-9 to TRBJ1-2; D is undetermined. Germline V CDR1 and CDR2: SEHNR, FQNEAQ (reference sequence). The CDR3 runs to 13 residues. CDR3 in amino acids: CAGPQDRGSGYTF. The CDR3 DNA sequence: TGTGCAGGGCCCCAGGATCGGGGAAGTGGCTACACCTTC.

This chain connects TRBV19 to TRBJ1-5; the D gene is possibly TRBD1 (5 bases). CDR3 length: 15 residues. V lost 2 bases and J 7 bases, leaving 15 bases between the germline ends. Germline V CDR1 and CDR2: LNHDA, SQIVND (reference sequence). In DNA form, the CDR3 reads TGTGCCAGTAGTATATTCGTGACAGTATCCCAGCCCCAGCATTTT. It yields the protein CASSIFVTVSQPQHF.

This chain links TRBV12-5 with TRBJ1-1, with 8 bases aligning to TRBD1. V was clipped by 4 bases and J by 0 bases; unmatched bases: 7. Germline CDR1 and CDR2: LGHNT and FRNRAP. This CDR3 is built from 16 residues. In nucleotides, the CDR3 is TGTGCTAGTGGTTCCACAGGGGGGCGGATGAACACTGAAGCTTTCTTT. Its protein is CASGSTGGRMNTEAFF.

The J gene is TRBJ2-1, the V gene TRBV3-1 (or the pseudogene TRBV3-2), with D maybe TRBD2 (5 bases). CDR1 LGHDT and CDR2 YNNKEL come from the germline V gene (reference sequence). CDR3 length equals 15 residues. The V and J ends lost 0 bases and 5 bases respectively, with 11 bases between them. This CDR3 reads CASSQDRLLDNEQFF. The CDR3 DNA reads as TGTGCCAGCAGCCAAGATAGGCTACTAGACAATGAGCAGTTCTTC.

The chain couples TRBV5-1 to TRBJ2-2; 11 nucleotides match TRBD1. V lost 4 bases and J lost 6; bases outside the gene matches: 8. This CDR3 comprises 16 residues. Germline V gene lookup returns CDR1 SGHRS and CDR2 YFSETQ. CDR3 coding DNA: TGCGCCAGCAGCCAGTTCCGGGACAGGGGGGCCGGGGAGCTGTTTTTT. It is translated as CASSQFRDRGAGELFF.

The chain recombines TRBV18 with TRBJ2-7, with 8 bases identical to TRBD2. The CDR3 extends over 15 amino acids. Trimming at V came to 3 bases and at J to 5 bases, leaving 9 bases not matched to a gene. Looked up from germline, CDR1 is KGHSH and CDR2 is LQKENI. CDR3 residues: CASSPGAGGKNEQYF. Here the CDR3 DNA reads TGTGCCAGCTCACCTGGGGCGGGAGGAAAGAACGAGCAGTACTTC.

In this sample, this clone turned up once. The chain is built from TRBV9 and TRBJ2-7; D gene ambiguous. CDR3 length equals 11 residues. The germline V gene has CDR1 SGDLS and CDR2 YYNGEE. V lost 0 bases and J 6 bases, leaving 4 bases between the germline ends. CDR3 sequence (DNA): TGTGCCAGCAGCGTAGCAGGCGAGCAGTACTTC. This encodes CASSVAGEQYF.

This chain links TRBV5-5 with TRBJ2-7, with 10 bases identical to TRBD2. The V and J ends lost 2 bases and 3 bases, in that order; junction bases with no gene match: 8. CDR1 SGHKS and CDR2 YYEKEE come from the germline V gene (reference sequence). CDR3 length: 16 residues. CDR3 amino acids: CASSFGTGLANYEQYF. The CDR3 nucleotides read TGTGCCAGCAGCTTCGGTACGGGACTAGCGAACTACGAGCAGTACTTC.